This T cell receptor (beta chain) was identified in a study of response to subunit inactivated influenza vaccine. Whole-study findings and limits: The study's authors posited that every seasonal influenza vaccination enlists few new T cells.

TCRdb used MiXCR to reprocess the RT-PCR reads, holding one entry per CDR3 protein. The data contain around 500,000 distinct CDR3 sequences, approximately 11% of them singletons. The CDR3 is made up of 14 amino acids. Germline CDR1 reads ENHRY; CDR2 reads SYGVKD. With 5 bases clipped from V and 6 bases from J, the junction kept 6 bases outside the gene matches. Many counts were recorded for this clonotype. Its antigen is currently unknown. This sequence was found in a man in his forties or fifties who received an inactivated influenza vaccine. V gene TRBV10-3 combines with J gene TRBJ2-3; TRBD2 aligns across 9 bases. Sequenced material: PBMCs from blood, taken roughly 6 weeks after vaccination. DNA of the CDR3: TGTGCCATCAGTAGTAGCGGGGGAGCGGATACGCAGTATTTT. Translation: CAISSSGGADTQYF.